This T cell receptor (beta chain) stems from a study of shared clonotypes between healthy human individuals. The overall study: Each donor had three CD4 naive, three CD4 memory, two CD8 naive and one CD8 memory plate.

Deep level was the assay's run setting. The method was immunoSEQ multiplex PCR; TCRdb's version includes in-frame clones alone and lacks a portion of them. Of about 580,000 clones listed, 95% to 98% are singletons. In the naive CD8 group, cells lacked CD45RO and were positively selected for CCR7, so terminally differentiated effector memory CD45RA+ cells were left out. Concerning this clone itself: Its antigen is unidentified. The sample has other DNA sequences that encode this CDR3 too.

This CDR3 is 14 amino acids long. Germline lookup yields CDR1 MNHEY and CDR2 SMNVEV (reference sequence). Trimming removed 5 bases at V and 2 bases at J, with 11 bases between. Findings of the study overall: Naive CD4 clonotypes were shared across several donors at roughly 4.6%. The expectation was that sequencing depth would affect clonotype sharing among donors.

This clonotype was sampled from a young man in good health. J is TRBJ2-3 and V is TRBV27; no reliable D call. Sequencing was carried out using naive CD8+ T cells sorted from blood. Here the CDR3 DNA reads TGTGCCAGCAGTCTTCTGGACCCCACAGATACGCAGTATTTT. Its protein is CASSLLDPTDTQYF.